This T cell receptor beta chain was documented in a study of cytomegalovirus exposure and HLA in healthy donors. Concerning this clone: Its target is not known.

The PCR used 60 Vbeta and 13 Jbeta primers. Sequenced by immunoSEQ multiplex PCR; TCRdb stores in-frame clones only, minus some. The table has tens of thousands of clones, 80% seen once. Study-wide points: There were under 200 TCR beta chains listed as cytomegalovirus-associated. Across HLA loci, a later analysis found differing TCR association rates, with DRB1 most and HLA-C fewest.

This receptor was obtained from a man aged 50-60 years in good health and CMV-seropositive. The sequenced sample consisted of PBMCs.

CDR3 in DNA: TGTGCCAGCAGCGTCTGGACTAGCGGGAGGGCGAAGTACAATGAGCAGTTCTTC. It translates to CASSVWTSGRAKYNEQFF. V and J are TRBV13 and TRBJ2-1; 15 bases are shared with TRBD2. CDR1 is PRHDT, CDR2 FYEKMQ, per germline (reference sequence). V shed 5 bases and J 4 bases; nucleotides not matched to a gene: 9. The CDR3 is 18 amino acids.